A single sample is the source of the 9 T cell receptor beta chains below, sequenced in a study of cytomegalovirus exposure and HLA in healthy donors (TCRdb year 2017). Libraries were prepared through the immunoSEQ multiplex PCR assay. The multiplex PCR relied on a mix of 60 forward primers for TCR Vbeta segments and 13 reverse primers for TCR Jbeta segments. TCRdb carries this immuneACCESS record with in-frame sequences only. Its versions omit some clonotypes, under half of them owing to an unresolved V gene in the studies checked, with the rest unexplained. Counted in this sample were approximately 180,000 clones; over 70% of them appeared once. The ten most abundant clones make up about 2.7% of the sample. The specimen was PBMCs. Receptors originate from a male donor in good health and CMV-seronegative.

The chain uses TRBV19 and TRBJ2-1; tentatively, D is TRBD1 (5 bases). CDR3 length: 15 amino acids. V shed 3 bases and J shed 2 bases, with 11 bases lying between them. From germline, CDR1 is LNHDA and CDR2 SQIVND (reference sequence). For the CDR3, the DNA is TGTGCCAGTAGTATTAGGACACCCACCTACAATGAGCAGTTCTTC. Residues: CASSIRTPTYNEQFF. The full variable domain, rest sourced from reference TRBV19 and TRBJ2-1, is DGGITQSPKYLFRKEGQNVTLSCEQNLNHDAMYWYRQDPGQGLRLIYYSQIVNDFQKGDIAEGYSVSREKKESFPLTVTSAQKNPTAFYLCASSIRTPTYNEQFFGPGTRLTVL.

V gene TRBV10-1 combines with J gene TRBJ2-1; 8 bases agree with TRBD2. Germline trimming cut 3 bases from V and 6 bases from J; bases unmatched to any gene: 10. Germline V gene lookup returns CDR1 WNHNN and CDR2 SYGVQD (reference sequence). This CDR3 has 16 residues. The CDR3 nucleotides are TGCGCCAGCAGTGATATCGGGCGGGGGGCGACCAATGAGCAGTTCTTC. Translating gives CASSDIGRGATNEQFF.

CDR3 nucleotide sequence: TGCGCCAGCAGCCAAGTCCTATATTCACCCCTCCACTTT. This codes for CASSQVLYSPLHF. The chain combines TRBV4-1 with TRBJ1-6; D is uncertain. V lost 1 base to trimming and J lost 8 bases, with 6 bases between them. The CDR3 spans 13 residues. Germline assignment: CDR1 MGHRA and CDR2 YSYEKL.

The chain recombines TRBV4-1 with TRBJ1-6, with unresolved D. Per germline, CDR1 MGHRA and CDR2 YSYEKL. V was shortened by 4 bases and J by 6 bases, with 19 bases between the two germline ends. The CDR3 has 17 amino acids. The CDR3 loop is CASSLRAGVDTNSPLHF. DNA of the CDR3: TGCGCCAGCAGCCTCCGGGCCGGGGTCGACACTAATTCACCCCTCCACTTT.

J is TRBJ2-5 and V is TRBV9, with a weak D call TRBD1 (6 bases). Germline loops: CDR1 SGDLS, CDR2 YYNGEE. This CDR3 has 14 amino acids. Trimming removed 0 bases from V and 2 bases from J, with 8 bases in between. CDR3 DNA: TGTGCCAGCAGCGTAGGGACAGTTCAAGAGACCCAGTACTTC. Residues: CASSVGTVQETQYF.

This clone appeared a single time. The chain couples TRBV11-3 to TRBJ2-2, with 9 bases that match TRBD2. CDR1 and CDR2 from the germline V gene are SGHNT and YENEEA. The junction had 4 bases not matched to a gene; V was cut back by 3 bases and J by 2 bases. The CDR3 is 16 residues long. CDR3 loop: CASSLGTSRNTGELFF. Written as DNA, the CDR3 is TGTGCCAGCAGCTTGGGGACTAGCCGTAACACCGGGGAGCTGTTTTTT. Complete variable domain (other parts from reference TRBV11-3 and TRBJ2-2): EAGVVQSPRYKIIEKKQPVAFWCNPISGHNTLYWYLQNLGQGPELLIRYENEEAVDDSQLPKDRFSAERLKGVDSTLKIQPAELGDSAVYLCASSLGTSRNTGELFFGEGSRLTVL.

This chain uses TRBV30 with TRBJ2-4, with 8 bases identical to TRBD1. The CDR3 is made up of 14 amino acids. CDR1 is GTSNPN, CDR2 SVGIG, per germline (reference sequence). V gave up 4 bases and J gave up 4 bases; unmatched junction bases: 6. CDR3 sequence (DNA): TGTGCCTGGAATCCGGGACAGGCAAAAAACATTCAGTACTTC. Translating gives CAWNPGQAKNIQYF.

The genes are TRBV19 and TRBJ2-7; 7 bases agree with TRBD1. Trimming cost V 5 bases and J 2 bases; bases outside gene matches: 6. Germline V gene data show CDR1 as LNHDA and CDR2 as SQIVND (reference sequence). The CDR3 consists of 14 residues. Here the CDR3 DNA reads TGTGCCAGTAGTGGACAGGCGTACCCCTACGAGCAGTACTTC. Translation gives CASSGQAYPYEQYF.

This clone has a handful of counts. The chain carries TRBV2 and TRBJ2-7; TRBD1 matches at 9 bases. The J segment lost 4 bases and the V segment lost 6 bases, leaving 10 bases of the junction unmatched. Looked up from germline, CDR1 is SNHLY and CDR2 is FYNNEI. CDR3 size: 15 residues. The CDR3, as DNA: TGTGCCAGCAGCGAGACCTTAGGGACAGGGTACGAGCAGTACTTC. This sequence encodes CASSETLGTGYEQYF.